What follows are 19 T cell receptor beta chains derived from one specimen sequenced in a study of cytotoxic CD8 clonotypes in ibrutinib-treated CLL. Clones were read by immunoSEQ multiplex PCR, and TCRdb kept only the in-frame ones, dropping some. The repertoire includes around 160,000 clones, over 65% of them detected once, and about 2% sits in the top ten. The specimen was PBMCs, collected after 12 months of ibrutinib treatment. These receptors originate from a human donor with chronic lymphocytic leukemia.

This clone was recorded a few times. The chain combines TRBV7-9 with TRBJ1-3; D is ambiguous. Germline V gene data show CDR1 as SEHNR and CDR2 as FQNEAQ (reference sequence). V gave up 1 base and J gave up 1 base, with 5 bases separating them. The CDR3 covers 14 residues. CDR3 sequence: CASSLGASGNTIYF. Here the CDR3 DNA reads TGTGCCAGCAGCTTAGGTGCGTCTGGAAACACCATATATTTT.

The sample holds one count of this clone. The CDR3, as DNA: TGTGCCAGCAGGGCCAACTACGAGCAGTACTTC. Residues: CASRANYEQYF. V is TRBV7-2 and J is TRBJ2-7; D unclear. CDR1 is SGHTA, CDR2 FQGNSA, per germline. The CDR3 loop spans 11 amino acids. V dropped 6 bases and J dropped 3 bases, with 6 bases sitting between them.

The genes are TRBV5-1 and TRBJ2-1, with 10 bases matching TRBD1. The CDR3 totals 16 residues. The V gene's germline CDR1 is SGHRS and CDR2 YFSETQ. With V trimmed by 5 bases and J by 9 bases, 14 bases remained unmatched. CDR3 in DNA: TGCGCCAGCAGTTCGGTGACAGGGGGCGCGGGGTCTGAGCAGTTCTTC. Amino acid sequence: CASSSVTGGAGSEQFF.

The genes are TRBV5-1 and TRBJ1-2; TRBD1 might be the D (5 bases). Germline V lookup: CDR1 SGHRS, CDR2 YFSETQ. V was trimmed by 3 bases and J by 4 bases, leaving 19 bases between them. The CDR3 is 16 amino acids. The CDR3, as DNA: TGCGCCAGCAGCTCTGGGCCCTGGGGGGACGGCTATGGCTACACCTTC. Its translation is CASSSGPWGDGYGYTF.

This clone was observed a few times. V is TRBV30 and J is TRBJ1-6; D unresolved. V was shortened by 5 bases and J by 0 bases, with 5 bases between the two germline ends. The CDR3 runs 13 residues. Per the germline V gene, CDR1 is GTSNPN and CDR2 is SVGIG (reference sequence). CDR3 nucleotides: TGTGCCTGGGACCTCTCCTATAATTCACCCCTCCACTTT. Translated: CAWDLSYNSPLHF.

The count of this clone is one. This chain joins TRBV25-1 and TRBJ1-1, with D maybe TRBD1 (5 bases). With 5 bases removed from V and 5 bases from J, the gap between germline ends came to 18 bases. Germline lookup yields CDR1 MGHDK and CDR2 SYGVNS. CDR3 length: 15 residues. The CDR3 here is CASSPRQLLETEAFF. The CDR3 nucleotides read TGTGCCAGCAGTCCCAGACAGCTGCTAGAGACTGAAGCTTTCTTT.

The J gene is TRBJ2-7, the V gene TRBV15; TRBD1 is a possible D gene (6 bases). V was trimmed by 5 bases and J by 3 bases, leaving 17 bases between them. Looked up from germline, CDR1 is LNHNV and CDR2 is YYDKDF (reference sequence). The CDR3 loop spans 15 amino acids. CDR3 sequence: CATSPGDLQGYEQYF. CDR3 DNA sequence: TGTGCCACCAGCCCCGGGGATCTACAGGGCTACGAGCAGTACTTC.

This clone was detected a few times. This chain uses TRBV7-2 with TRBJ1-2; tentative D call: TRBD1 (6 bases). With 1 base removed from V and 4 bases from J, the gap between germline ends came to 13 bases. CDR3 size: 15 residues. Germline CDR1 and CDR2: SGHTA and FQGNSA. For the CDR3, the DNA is TGTGCCAGCAGCTTAGGATATACAGGGCTCTATGGCTACACCTTC. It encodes CASSLGYTGLYGYTF.

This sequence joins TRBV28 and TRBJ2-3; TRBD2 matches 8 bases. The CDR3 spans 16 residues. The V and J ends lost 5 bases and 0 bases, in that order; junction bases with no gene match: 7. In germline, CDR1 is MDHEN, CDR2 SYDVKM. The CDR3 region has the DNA TGTGCCAGCAGTAGCGGGGGCCGAACTAGCACAGATACGCAGTATTTT. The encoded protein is CASSSGGRTSTDTQYF. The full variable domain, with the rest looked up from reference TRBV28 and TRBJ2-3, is DVKVTQSSRYLVKRTGEKVFLECVQDMDHENMFWYRQDPGLGLRLIYFSYDVKMKEKGDIPEGYSVSREKKERFSLILESASTNQTSMYLCASSSGGRTSTDTQYFGPGTRLTVL.

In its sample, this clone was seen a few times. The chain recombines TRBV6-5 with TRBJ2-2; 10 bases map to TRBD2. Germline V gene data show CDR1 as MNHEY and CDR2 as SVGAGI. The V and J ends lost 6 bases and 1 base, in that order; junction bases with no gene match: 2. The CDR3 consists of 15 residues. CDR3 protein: CASRGTSVNTGELFF. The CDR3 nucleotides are TGTGCCAGCAGAGGGACTAGCGTGAACACCGGGGAGCTGTTTTTT.

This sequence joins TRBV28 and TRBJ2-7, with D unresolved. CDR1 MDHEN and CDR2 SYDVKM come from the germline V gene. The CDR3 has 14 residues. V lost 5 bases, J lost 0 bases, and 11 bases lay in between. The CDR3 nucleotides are TGTGCCAGCAGTGTCGGCCAGGCCTCCTACGAGCAGTACTTC. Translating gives CASSVGQASYEQYF.

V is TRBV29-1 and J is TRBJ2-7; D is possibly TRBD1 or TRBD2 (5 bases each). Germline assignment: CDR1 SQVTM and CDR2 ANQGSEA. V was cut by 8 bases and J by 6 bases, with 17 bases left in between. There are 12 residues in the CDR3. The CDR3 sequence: CSFYLGTGEQYF. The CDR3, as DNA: TGCAGCTTTTATCTAGGGACGGGCGAGCAGTACTTC.

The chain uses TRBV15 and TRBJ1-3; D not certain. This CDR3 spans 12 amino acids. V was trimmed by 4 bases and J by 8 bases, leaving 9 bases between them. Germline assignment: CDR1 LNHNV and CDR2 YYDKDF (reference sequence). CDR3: CATSKGWDTIYF. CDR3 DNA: TGTGCCACCAGCAAGGGCTGGGACACCATATATTTT. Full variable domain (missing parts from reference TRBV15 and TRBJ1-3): DAMVIQNPRYQVTQFGKPVTLSCSQTLNHNVMYWYQQKSSQAPKLLFHYYDKDFNNEADTPDNFQSRRPNTSFCFLDIRSPGLGDTAMYLCATSKGWDTIYFGEGSWLTVV.

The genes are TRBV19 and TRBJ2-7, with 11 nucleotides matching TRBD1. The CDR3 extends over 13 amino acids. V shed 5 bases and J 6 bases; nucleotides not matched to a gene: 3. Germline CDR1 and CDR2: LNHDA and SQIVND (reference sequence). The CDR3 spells CASSGGTGGEQYF. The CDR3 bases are TGTGCCAGTAGTGGAGGGACAGGGGGCGAGCAGTACTTC.

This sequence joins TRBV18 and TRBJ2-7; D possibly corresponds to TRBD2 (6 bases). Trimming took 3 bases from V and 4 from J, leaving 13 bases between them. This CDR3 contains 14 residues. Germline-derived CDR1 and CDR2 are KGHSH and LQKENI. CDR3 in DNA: TGTGCCAGCTCACCTGACGGGGGTGGGTACGAGCAGTACTTC. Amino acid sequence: CASSPDGGGYEQYF.

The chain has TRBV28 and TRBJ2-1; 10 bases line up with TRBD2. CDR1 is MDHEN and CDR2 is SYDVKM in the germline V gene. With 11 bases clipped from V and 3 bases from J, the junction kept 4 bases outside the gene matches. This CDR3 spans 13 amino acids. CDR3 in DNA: TGTGCCGGGAGCGGGGGGGGCTACAATGAGCAGTTCTTC. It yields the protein CAGSGGGYNEQFF.

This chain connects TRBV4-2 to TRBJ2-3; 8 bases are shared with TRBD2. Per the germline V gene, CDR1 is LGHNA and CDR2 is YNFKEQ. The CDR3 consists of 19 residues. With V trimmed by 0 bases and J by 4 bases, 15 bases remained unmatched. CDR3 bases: TGTGCCAGCAGCCAAGAAAGCGGGAACGGGGGGGCCGCCGCAGATACGCAGTATTTT. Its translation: CASSQESGNGGAAADTQYF.

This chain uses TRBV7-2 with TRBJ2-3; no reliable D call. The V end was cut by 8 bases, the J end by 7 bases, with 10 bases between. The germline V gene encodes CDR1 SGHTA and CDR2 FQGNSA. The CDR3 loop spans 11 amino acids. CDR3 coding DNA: TGTGCCAGCCGATTAGCCTATACGCAGTATTTT. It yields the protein CASRLAYTQYF.

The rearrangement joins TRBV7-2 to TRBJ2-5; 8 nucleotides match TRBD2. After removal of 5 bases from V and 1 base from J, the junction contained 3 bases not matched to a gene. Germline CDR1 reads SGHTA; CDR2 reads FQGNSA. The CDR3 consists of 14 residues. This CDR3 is CASSRGGTQETQYF. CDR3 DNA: TGTGCCAGCAGCCGGGGGGGTACCCAAGAGACCCAGTACTTC.